Listed below are T cell receptor beta chains from one sample, sequenced in a study of long-term antiretroviral therapy in people with HIV. The protocol was immunoSEQ multiplex PCR, while the TCRdb copy is restricted to in-frame clones and leaves out a portion. The repertoire holds around 27,000 clones, with under 85% as singletons. The sequencing here drew on unsorted PBMCs, taken 3 years after starting antiretroviral therapy. The source is a man in his forties or fifties with HIV. The CDR3 runs from the conserved cysteine through the conserved F or W.

J,V,CDR3
TRBJ1-4,TRBV11-2,CASSPRPTANEKLFF
TRBJ2-3,TRBV9,CASSVSAGRTDTQYF
TRBJ2-1,TRBV7-2,CASSLHGLAGGNEQFF
TRBJ1-5,TRBV28,CAGGQGGNQPQHF
TRBJ2-5,TRBV2,CASRKRPGQGIGETQYF
TRBJ1-1,TRBV19,CASSTFVETSWGTEAFF
TRBJ2-3,TRBV21-1,CASSKARGSTDTQYF
TRBJ1-2,TRBV4-1,CASSQVGGGQSNYGYTF
TRBJ2-1,TRBV18,CASSPPIEVPYNEQFF
TRBJ1-1,TRBV7-9,CASSSLGVEAFF
TRBJ2-3,TRBV10-3,CAAIGAPTLSTDTQYF
TRBJ2-3,TRBV10-3,CAIRTGTDTDTQYF
TRBJ1-1,TRBV29-1,CSARTGMNTEAFF
TRBJ1-2,TRBV27,CASKPDQGDYGYTF
TRBJ2-5,TRBV7-8,CASSLPRDGLRSQETQYF
TRBJ1-5,TRBV10-2,CASSGTASNQPQHF
TRBJ1-6,TRBV6-1,CATNQAGNNSPLHF
TRBJ1-1,TRBV7-2,CASSLRFLGNTEAFF
TRBJ2-1,TRBV30,CAWSVTLVPYNEQFF
TRBJ1-2,TRBV5-4,CASSLEGENLYTF
TRBJ1-6,TRBV6-1,CASSARGPQTYSYNSPLHF
TRBJ2-7,TRBV29-1,CSVGGRDYEQYF
TRBJ2-7,TRBV5-5,CASSLGVGTSYEQYF
TRBJ1-6,TRBV19,CASSKSTGNYNSPLHF
TRBJ2-7,TRBV11-3,CASSLDLGFQYEQYF
TRBJ2-7,TRBV9,CASSVGAGGEYEQYF
TRBJ2-7,TRBV7-9,CASSWVGQSPYEQYF
TRBJ1-1,TRBV7-9,CASSTIWGGTEAFF
TRBJ2-7,TRBV30,CAWSTRGEQYF
TRBJ1-2,TRBV11-2,CASSSGGSGDIF
TRBJ2-1,TRBV6-5,CASSYVKGFNEQFF
TRBJ1-4,TRBV6-1,CASSESWRAPTEKLFF
TRBJ2-5,TRBV7-9,CASSSPASGSETQYF
TRBJ2-1,TRBV5-1,CASSSPTPTSGRARSSYNEQFF
TRBJ1-1,TRBV7-9,CASSSPNTGNTEAFF